Listed here are 11 T cell receptor beta chains from one sample, sequenced in a study of T-cell memory formation after mild COVID-19. Via MiXCR, TCRdb re-called the 5' RACE reads, giving one row per CDR3 protein. The sample shows 300,000 to 400,000 distinct CDR3 sequences, around 27% of them seen only once. The specimen was PBMCs or a T cell subset sorted from them (not recorded which). The receptors originated from an adult woman who had mild COVID-19 (a few samples of this study predate the infection). Cell type and time point are not known.

The V and J genes are TRBV7-2 and TRBJ1-5, with TRBD1 matching over 7 bases. With V trimmed by 5 bases and J by 2 bases, 12 bases remained unmatched. Per germline, CDR1 SGHTA and CDR2 FQGNSA. The CDR3 is 17 amino acids. CDR3 sequence reads: CASSPGGGGRGNQPQHF. The DNA for the CDR3 is TGTGCCAGCAGCCCGGGGGGAGGGGGCCGTGGCAATCAGCCCCAGCATTTT.

The CDR3 coding sequence is TGTGCCAGCAGTGACTCGAAGACTAGCGGGATTGATGAGCAGTTCTTC. It encodes CASSDSKTSGIDEQFF. This chain joins TRBV6-4 and TRBJ2-1; 11 nucleotides agree with TRBD2. The CDR3 loop spans 16 amino acids. Germline V CDR1 and CDR2: MRHNA, SNTAGT. J was trimmed by 8 bases and V by 0 bases; bases with no gene match: 6.

Only a few counts were recorded for this clonotype. This sequence joins TRBV7-9 and TRBJ2-1, with TRBD1 as a possible D gene (6 bases). This CDR3 has 15 amino acids. The V gene lost 5 bases and the J gene lost 0 bases, with 11 bases spanning the gap. Germline V lookup: CDR1 SEHNR, CDR2 FQNEAQ (reference sequence). The CDR3 is CASSPDRYSYNEQFF. The CDR3 coding sequence is TGTGCCAGCAGCCCAGACAGGTACTCCTACAATGAGCAGTTCTTC.

This clonotype was observed a handful of times. V gene TRBV7-2 combines with J gene TRBJ2-3, with 8 bases that match TRBD1. Germline V lookup: CDR1 SGHTA, CDR2 FQGNSA. The CDR3 contains 14 residues. Unmatched junction bases numbered 4, after V lost 4 bases and J lost 4 bases. CDR3 protein: CASSSDRAADTQYF. The CDR3 DNA sequence: TGTGCCAGCAGCTCGGACAGGGCGGCAGATACGCAGTATTTT.

This sequence joins TRBV10-2 and TRBJ1-1; the match to TRBD1 covers 9 bases. Germline CDR1 WSHSY, CDR2 SAAADI. Trimming at V came to 4 bases and at J to 1 base, leaving 7 bases not matched to a gene. CDR3 length equals 16 residues. The CDR3 loop reads CASSGLPGQGNTEAFF. CDR3 nucleotide sequence: TGCGCCAGCAGTGGCTTGCCGGGACAGGGGAACACTGAAGCTTTCTTT.

The V gene is TRBV6-1, the J gene TRBJ2-3; no reliable D call. The CDR3 sequence is 12 residues long. The germline CDR1 and CDR2 sequences are MNHNS and SASEGT. Trimming removed 8 bases at V and 3 bases at J, with 9 bases between. This chain's CDR3 is CASRWPTDTQYF. Written as DNA, the CDR3 is TGTGCCAGCCGCTGGCCTACAGATACGCAGTATTTT.

The chain has TRBV11-1 and TRBJ1-1, with TRBD1 matching over 7 bases. This CDR3 has 15 amino acids. Looked up from germline, CDR1 is SGHAT and CDR2 is FQDESV (reference sequence). J lost 3 bases, V lost 5 bases, and 9 bases had no gene match. The CDR3 nucleotides read TGTGCCAGCAGCCCCCGACAGGGTAGCGACACTGAAGCTTTCTTT. Amino acids: CASSPRQGSDTEAFF.

The rearrangement links TRBV7-8 to TRBJ1-1, with D unresolved. The germline V and J ends were trimmed by 1 base and 8 bases, with 8 bases remaining between them. The CDR3 covers 12 residues. Germline V gene lookup returns CDR1 SGHVS and CDR2 FQNEAQ. CDR3 loop: CASSLGRQEAFF. In DNA form, the CDR3 reads TGTGCCAGCAGCTTAGGACGGCAGGAAGCTTTCTTT.

V is TRBV24-1 and J is TRBJ2-1, with 11 bases lining up with TRBD2. Trimming cost V 5 bases and J 4 bases; bases outside gene matches: 9. The CDR3 length is 17 residues. The germline gives CDR1 KGHDR, CDR2 SFDVKD. CDR3 DNA: TGTGCCACCAGTGTAGACTTAGCGGGAGGGGGATACAATGAGCAGTTCTTC. The encoded protein is CATSVDLAGGGYNEQFF.

This clonotype was counted only a few times. V usage is TRBV5-1 and J usage is TRBJ2-1; D remains unclear. Deletions cut 3 bases from V and 0 bases from J, with 7 bases between. Germline V lookup: CDR1 SGHRS, CDR2 YFSETQ. CDR3 length equals 14 residues. This CDR3 is CASSSVSSYNEQFF. In nucleotides, the CDR3 is TGCGCCAGCAGCTCGGTAAGCTCCTACAATGAGCAGTTCTTC.

This clonotype occurred a few times. The chain couples TRBV7-8 to TRBJ1-2; D not certain. V lost 5 bases to trimming and J lost 2 bases, with 15 bases between them. The germline V gene encodes CDR1 SGHVS and CDR2 FQNEAQ. The CDR3 covers 15 residues. CDR3 sequence reads: CASSPTRTANYGYTF. DNA for the CDR3: TGTGCCAGCAGCCCAACCAGGACGGCGAACTATGGCTACACCTTC.